This T cell receptor (beta chain) came from a study of T-cell reconstitution after alpha-beta-depleted transplantation in children. Regarding the study as a whole: The study reportedly traced alpha-beta T cells about two months after transplant to several hundred expanded graft clones. In some patients, recipient T cells and intrathymic progenitors surviving conditioning explained high day-60 diversity. By one year post-transplant, T-cell counts and diversity largely arose from T cells that were newly produced.

The CDR3 length is 15 residues. Germline values: CDR1 DFQATT, CDR2 SNEGSKA (reference sequence). The V end lost 1 base, the J end lost 0 bases, and 13 bases lay between the germline ends. For TCRbeta, the library was prepared with unique molecular identifiers. Each CDR3 protein is one row after TCRdb ran MiXCR on the PCR reads. The profile shows about a million distinct CDR3 sequences, 25% to 35% of them singletons. To note about this clonotype: Its target is unknown.

The input for sequencing was PBMCs, mostly from graft donor cells, taken 360 days after TCRalphabeta/CD19-depleted stem cell transplant. This receptor was obtained from a boy younger than two who had a stem cell transplant for SCID, so the T cells may come from the graft donor. This sequence joins TRBV20-1 and TRBJ2-7; D perhaps matches TRBD2 (5 bases). The CDR3 sequence is CSARASEGISYEQYF. The CDR3 nucleotides are TGCAGTGCTAGAGCGAGCGAGGGAATCTCCTACGAGCAGTACTTC.